What follows are 16 T cell receptor beta chains derived from one specimen sequenced in a study of blood T cell repertoires in COVID-19 (TCRdb year 2020). Libraries were made using the immunoSEQ multiplex PCR assay. The source is immuneACCESS, and TCRdb retained only in-frame sequences with V and J called. Part of the clones is not carried over; for the studies checked, unresolved V genes explain less than half of this, and the remainder is unexplained. In this sample the table shows 90,000 to 120,000 clones, 80% to 95% of which occur a single time. The ten largest clones represent 1% to 1.5% of the sample. The sequencing sample was made of peripheral blood. The receptor source for this set is a woman aged 25-40 years with acute or convalescent COVID-19.

The chain combines TRBV6-1 with TRBJ2-7; 7 bases fit TRBD1. The length of the CDR3 is 14 residues. Germline CDR1 MNHNS, CDR2 SASEGT. Losses at the gene ends were 2 bases for V and 3 bases for J; bases not matched to a gene: 4. The CDR3 is CASSETDRVYEQYF. The CDR3 nucleotides are TGTGCCAGCAGTGAAACCGACAGGGTCTACGAGCAGTACTTC.

This clone is a singleton in its sample. The chain combines TRBV7-2 with TRBJ1-5, with a tentative D call TRBD1 (6 bases). The germline CDR1 and CDR2 sequences are SGHTA and FQGNSA. Trimming stripped 1 base from V and 5 bases from J, with 12 bases between. The CDR3 contains 15 residues. The CDR3 spells CASSLVWDIDQPQHF. DNA of the CDR3: TGTGCCAGCAGCTTAGTTTGGGACATAGATCAGCCCCAGCATTTT.

This chain links TRBV10-1 with TRBJ1-1; a weak D match, TRBD1 (6 bases). Deletions cut 8 bases from V and 4 bases from J, with 14 bases between. CDR3 length: 13 residues. CDR1 WNHNN and CDR2 SYGVQD come from the germline V gene (reference sequence). The CDR3 DNA reads TGCGCCAGCGGAAATTCGGACAGCACTGAAGCTTTCTTT. As protein: CASGNSDSTEAFF.

The J gene is TRBJ2-3, the V gene TRBV9; D perhaps matches TRBD1 (5 bases). The CDR3 runs 14 residues. V shed 4 bases and J shed 2 bases, with 11 bases lying between them. Germline V gene lookup returns CDR1 SGDLS and CDR2 YYNGEE. The CDR3 loop is CASSPRQPTDTQYF. Written as DNA, the CDR3 is TGTGCCAGCAGCCCCCGACAGCCCACAGATACGCAGTATTTT.

The chain joins TRBV15 to TRBJ2-1; 9 nucleotides align to TRBD2. The CDR3 is made up of 14 amino acids. The germline V gene has CDR1 LNHNV and CDR2 YYDKDF (reference sequence). With V trimmed by 8 bases and J by 5 bases, 7 bases remained unmatched. The CDR3 spells CATGGGVDDNEQFF. The CDR3 DNA reads TGTGCCACCGGCGGGGGGGTGGACGACAATGAGCAGTTCTTC. Supplemented by reference TRBV15 and TRBJ2-1, the full variable domain reads DAMVIQNPRYQVTQFGKPVTLSCSQTLNHNVMYWYQQKSSQAPKLLFHYYDKDFNNEADTPDNFQSRRPNTSFCFLDIRSPGLGDTAMYLCATGGGVDDNEQFFGPGTRLTVL.

The chain couples TRBV5-4 to TRBJ1-2; 7 positions match TRBD1. Trimming removed 3 bases from V and 2 bases from J; junction bases left unmatched: 7. The CDR3 has 15 residues. The germline CDR1 and CDR2 sequences are SGHNT and YYREEE (reference sequence). The CDR3 sequence is CASSSLTGPNYGYTF. Written as DNA, the CDR3 is TGTGCCAGCAGCTCCTTGACAGGGCCCAACTATGGCTACACCTTC.

This clone is a singleton in its sample. This chain joins TRBV7-7 and TRBJ1-4, with D unresolved. Germline CDR1 and CDR2: SSHAT and FNYEAQ (reference sequence). V lost 2 bases and J lost 4, with 5 bases in between. The CDR3 is 13 residues long. The CDR3 reads CASSLQYNEKLFF. DNA for the CDR3: TGTGCCAGCAGCTTACAGTATAATGAAAAACTGTTTTTT.

The J gene is TRBJ2-1, the V gene TRBV5-5, with D possibly being TRBD1 (7 bases). The CDR3 extends over 14 amino acids. Germline CDR1 and CDR2: SGHKS and YYEKEE (reference sequence). The V end lost 2 bases, the J end lost 8 bases, and 14 bases lay between the germline ends. The DNA of the CDR3 is TGTGCCAGCAGCTTTGGGGCAGGGGGGCATGAGCAGTTCTTC. It specifies CASSFGAGGHEQFF.

This clone was detected a few times. The V gene is TRBV19, the J gene TRBJ2-3, with 7 bases identical to TRBD2. The CDR3 has 15 residues. Unmatched junction bases numbered 11, after V lost 3 bases and J lost 8 bases. Germline V gives CDR1 LNHDA, CDR2 SQIVND (reference sequence). The CDR3 coding sequence is TGTGCCAGTAGTATGGAGGGAGGGCCACGACTTACGCAGTATTTT. It encodes CASSMEGGPRLTQYF.

This clone was seen just once. The chain combines TRBV5-1 with TRBJ1-1; D ambiguous. The length of the CDR3 is 14 residues. Germline CDR1 is SGHRS and CDR2 is YFSETQ. The V gene lost 2 bases and the J gene lost 1 base, with 9 bases spanning the gap. Here the CDR3 reads CASSFTVQNTEAFF. The CDR3 DNA is TGCGCCAGCAGCTTTACAGTCCAGAACACTGAAGCTTTCTTT. The full variable domain, completed using reference TRBV5-1 and TRBJ1-1, is KAGVTQTPRYLIKTRGQQVTLSCSPISGHRSVSWYQQTPGQGLQFLFEYFSETQRNKGNFPGRFSGRQFSNSRSEMNVSTLELGDSALYLCASSFTVQNTEAFFGQGTRLTVV.

This clone has just one count. V is TRBV19 and J is TRBJ1-5; possible D gene TRBD1, 5 bases. The CDR3 has 16 residues. V lost 3 bases to trimming and J lost 0 bases, with 12 bases between them. Germline CDR1 and CDR2: LNHDA and SQIVND (reference sequence). As DNA, the CDR3 is TGTGCCAGTAGTATGTTCTCGGGGGTTAGCAATCAGCCCCAGCATTTT. It translates to CASSMFSGVSNQPQHF.

This chain joins TRBV11-2 and TRBJ1-1; D perhaps matches TRBD1 (6 bases). The germline gives CDR1 SGHAT, CDR2 FQNNGV. The CDR3 loop spans 15 amino acids. Trimming took 5 bases from V and 4 from J, leaving 17 bases between them. CDR3 bases: TGTGCCAGCAGCCCCCCGGCGGGGGCGGTCACTGAAGCTTTCTTT. Translated: CASSPPAGAVTEAFF.

The chain has TRBV27 and TRBJ1-5; 9 bases match TRBD1. Germline V gene sequence: CDR1 MNHEY, CDR2 SMNVEV (reference sequence). V gave up 6 bases and J gave up 4 bases; unmatched junction bases: 4. CDR3 length equals 14 residues. In DNA, the CDR3 is TGTGCCAGCAGGGCGGACAGGGGAAATCAGCCCCAGCATTTT. It codes for CASRADRGNQPQHF.

The V gene is TRBV24-1, the J gene TRBJ2-7, with 7 bases lining up with TRBD2. The CDR3 is 14 residues long. Trimming took 4 bases from V and 1 from J; bases not matched to a gene: 3. Germline V CDR1 and CDR2: KGHDR, SFDVKD. CDR3 in amino acids: CATSESSGSYEQYF. As DNA, the CDR3 is TGTGCCACCAGTGAGTCTAGCGGTTCCTACGAGCAGTACTTC.

The chain employs TRBV18 and TRBJ2-7, with 9 nucleotides matching TRBD1. With V trimmed by 4 bases and J by 6 bases, 7 bases remained unmatched. Looked up from germline, CDR1 is KGHSH and CDR2 is LQKENI. This CDR3 contains 14 residues. This CDR3 is CASSLGTGKGEQYF. CDR3 sequence (DNA): TGTGCCAGCTCACTAGGGACAGGGAAGGGCGAGCAGTACTTC.

The chain employs TRBV5-1 and TRBJ1-2, with TRBD1 matching 8 bases. After removal of 4 bases from V and 6 bases from J, the junction contained 8 bases not matched to a gene. The CDR3 spans 14 residues. Germline lookup yields CDR1 SGHRS and CDR2 YFSETQ. CDR3: CASSPNGQGDGYTF. The CDR3 DNA is TGCGCCAGCAGCCCGAACGGACAGGGCGATGGCTACACCTTC.